These T cell receptor beta chains were read from a single sample in a study of T cells in Graves' hyperthyroidism and ophthalmopathy. Via MiXCR, TCRdb re-called the multiplex PCR reads, giving one row per CDR3 protein. The sample has hundreds of thousands of distinct CDR3 sequences, approximately 24% seen once. Input material: blood. The receptors were sampled from a woman aged 25 to 39 with Graves' ophthalmopathy. CDR3s include the opening cysteine and the closing phenylalanine or tryptophan. The order of the fields is J gene, D gene, clone size, V gene, CDR3 protein, CDR3 DNA. The D gene is left open where the match is weak. Where a row states a size, it is once, few, many or the class of an expanded clone; other rows omit it.

>TRBJ2-5|TRBD1|many|TRBV9
CASSPTGDGETQYF
TGTGCCAGCAGCCCTACAGGGGACGGAGAGACCCAGTACTTC
>TRBJ2-7|NA|many|TRBV6-5
CASSYSGLNYEQYF
TGTGCCAGCAGTTACTCGGGCCTCAACTACGAGCAGTACTTC
>TRBJ2-5|NA|many|TRBV12-3/TRBV12-4
CASRPPAVETQYF
TGTGCCAGCAGGCCCCCAGCGGTGGAGACCCAGTACTTC
>TRBJ2-7|TRBD1|few|TRBV6-1
CASSPPGRGLSYEQYF
TGTGCCAGCAGTCCTCCGGGCAGGGGGCTTTCCTACGAGCAGTACTTC
>TRBJ1-1|NA|many|TRBV10-3
CAISKDGQENTEAFF
TGTGCCATCAGCAAGGACGGTCAAGAGAACACTGAAGCTTTCTTT
>TRBJ1-5|NA|few|TRBV28
CASRGGKYSNQPQHF
TGTGCCAGTAGAGGCGGGAAATATAGCAATCAGCCCCAGCATTTT
>TRBJ1-2|NA|many|TRBV7-9
CASTLVQADGYTF
TGTGCCAGCACCTTGGTGCAGGCCGATGGCTACACCTTC
>TRBJ2-7|TRBD1|many|TRBV19
CASSVGQGAVYEQYF
TGTGCCAGTAGTGTGGGACAGGGGGCCGTCTACGAGCAGTACTTC
>TRBJ2-7|NA|many|TRBV14
CASSLRTADREQYF
TGTGCCAGCAGTTTGAGGACGGCCGATCGCGAGCAGTACTTC
>TRBJ2-4|TRBD2|many|TRBV7-2
CASSFQGGENIQYF
TGTGCCAGCAGCTTCCAGGGAGGGGAAAACATTCAGTACTTC
>TRBJ2-1|TRBD1|many|TRBV6-2/TRBV6-3
CASSYKQGWTSYNEQFF
TGTGCCAGCAGTTACAAACAGGGGTGGACCTCCTACAATGAGCAGTTCTTC
>TRBJ2-5|TRBD1|many|TRBV25-1
CASSELGQGVKTQYF
TGTGCCAGCAGTGAATTAGGTCAGGGGGTAAAGACCCAGTACTTC
>TRBJ1-5|NA|NA|TRBV12-3/TRBV12-4
CASSLYYSNQPQHF
TGTGCCAGCAGCTTATACTATAGCAATCAGCCCCAGCATTTT
>TRBJ1-5|TRBD1|many|TRBV28
CASSLYTGASNQPQHF
TGTGCCAGCAGTTTGTATACAGGGGCTAGCAATCAGCCCCAGCATTTT
>TRBJ1-5|NA|NA|TRBV29-1
CSVPGGPGDQPQHF
TGCAGCGTCCCCGGGGGGCCTGGGGATCAGCCCCAGCATTTT
>TRBJ1-2|NA|few|TRBV20-1
CSAAQNYGYTF
TGCAGTGCAGCCCAGAACTATGGCTACACCTTC
>TRBJ1-2|NA|many|TRBV6-5
CASSYSGSYNYGYTF
TGTGCCAGCAGTTACTCAGGCAGCTATAACTATGGCTACACCTTC
>TRBJ1-2|NA|many|TRBV2
CASKDRGAKYGYTF
TGTGCCAGCAAGGATCGGGGCGCGAAGTATGGCTACACCTTC
>TRBJ2-7|TRBD1|many|TRBV5-1
CASSNRDRGSTYEQYF
TGCGCCAGCAGCAACCGGGACAGGGGGTCTACCTACGAGCAGTACTTC
>TRBJ2-5|NA|many|TRBV20-1
CSARDEFRGRETQYF
TGCAGTGCTAGAGATGAGTTCCGGGGGCGAGAGACCCAGTACTTC
>TRBJ2-7|NA|few|TRBV18
CASSPLERATGEQYF
TGTGCCAGCTCACCACTTGAGAGGGCCACCGGCGAGCAGTACTTC
>TRBJ2-2|NA|NA|TRBV5-1
CASSPPRHTGELFF
TGCGCCAGCAGCCCACCTCGACACACCGGGGAGCTGTTTTTT
>TRBJ2-7|NA|NA|TRBV11-1
CASSVGQSVYEQYF
TGTGCCAGCAGCGTCGGACAGTCGGTCTACGAGCAGTACTTC
>TRBJ2-7|NA|many|TRBV27
CASGPAGVVYEQYF
TGTGCCAGCGGTCCTGCAGGAGTCGTTTACGAGCAGTACTTC
>TRBJ1-2|NA|many|TRBV12-3/TRBV12-4
CASSFQGEEDGYTF
TGTGCCAGCAGTTTCCAGGGAGAGGAGGATGGCTACACCTTC
>TRBJ2-7|TRBD1|NA|TRBV7-2
CASSRDRAISYEQYF
TGTGCCAGCAGCCGGGACAGGGCAATCTCCTACGAGCAGTACTTC
>TRBJ1-1|NA|NA|TRBV12-3/TRBV12-4
CASSYYPLNTEAFF
TGTGCCAGCAGTTATTACCCCCTGAACACTGAAGCTTTCTTT
>TRBJ1-1|TRBD1|many|TRBV19
CASSRTGGPNTEAFF
TGTGCCAGTAGTAGGACAGGGGGACCGAACACTGAAGCTTTCTTT
>TRBJ1-3|NA|many|TRBV5-5
CASSLEGNSGNTIYF
TGTGCCAGCAGCTTAGAGGGTAACTCTGGAAACACCATATATTTT
>TRBJ2-7|NA|NA|TRBV12-3/TRBV12-4
CVSRDGATLDEQYF
TGTGTCAGCAGAGACGGTGCTACTCTCGACGAGCAGTACTTC
>TRBJ1-1|NA|many|TRBV27
CASSFLDRPEAFF
TGTGCCAGCAGTTTCCTAGACAGACCTGAAGCTTTCTTT
>TRBJ2-7|NA|many|TRBV11-2
CASSLDREPSYEQYF
TGTGCCAGCAGCTTAGATCGGGAGCCCTCCTACGAGCAGTACTTC
>TRBJ1-5|NA|NA|TRBV20-1
CSAKGNQPQHF
TGCAGTGCCAAGGGCAATCAGCCCCAGCATTTT
>TRBJ1-1|NA|many|TRBV7-8
CASSLRVTTEAFF
TGTGCCAGCAGCCTCAGGGTTACCACTGAAGCTTTCTTT
>TRBJ1-2|TRBD1|many|TRBV18
CASSPTGVYGYTF
TGTGCCAGCTCACCTACAGGGGTCTATGGCTACACCTTC
>TRBJ1-2|NA|NA|TRBV20-1
CSARIQGGYGYTF
TGCAGTGCTAGAATCCAAGGCGGCTATGGCTACACCTTC
>TRBJ2-7|NA|NA|TRBV29-1
CSVSLSYDQYF
TGCAGCGTTAGCCTCTCCTACGATCAGTACTTC
>TRBJ1-2|TRBD1|NA|TRBV12-3/TRBV12-4
CASRPPGQAGSYGYTF
TGTGCCAGCAGACCACCGGGACAGGCTGGAAGCTATGGCTACACCTTC
>TRBJ2-6|TRBD1|NA|TRBV20-1
CSARTGGTYVLTF
TGCAGTGCTAGGACAGGGGGAACATACGTCCTGACTTTC
>TRBJ2-7|NA|few|TRBV5-1
CASSFGWGTSSYEQYF
TGCGCCAGCAGCTTCGGGTGGGGCACAAGCTCCTACGAGCAGTACTTC
>TRBJ2-7|NA|many|TRBV20-1
CSARDLGYEQYF
TGCAGTGCTAGAGATTTGGGCTACGAGCAGTACTTC
>TRBJ1-1|NA|many|TRBV6-2/TRBV6-3
CASSMAQLVLNTEAFF
TGTGCCAGCAGTATGGCCCAGCTCGTTCTGAACACTGAAGCTTTCTTT
>TRBJ2-7|TRBD1|many|TRBV27
CASSLAALQGTGIYEQYF
TGTGCCAGCAGTTTAGCGGCCCTGCAAGGGACAGGGATCTACGAGCAGTACTTC